What follows is one T cell receptor beta chain and its context. This receptor's antigen is unknown. One base away there is no much larger clone; base qualities are not given. The germline V gene encodes CDR1 MNHEY and CDR2 SMNVEV (reference sequence). V is clipped by 1 base and J by 5 bases, and the sequence between their germline boundaries is 19 bases long. The CDR3 starts with the cysteine, ends with the phenylalanine, and has 17 residues. Only the CDR3 part of the read is kept: 51 bases, read in frame from the first base. The library was produced with PCR. Sequenced on an Illumina HiSeq 2500. Molecular barcoding was employed in the preparation of TCR libraries, with unique molecular identifiers being used to normalize TCRbeta repertoire quantification. The public reads were reanalyzed by TCRdb: fastp trimming at Q25, MiXCR alignment, in-frame beta chains only. Each CDR3 protein gets just one entry, which takes the most common genes and DNA from the rows behind it. The sample table shows 400,000 to 550,000 distinct CDR3 sequences, and roughly a tenth are seen once. Just over 2% of the sample belongs to the ten largest clones.

These data belong to a study of T-cell reconstitution after alpha-beta-depleted transplantation in children (dated by TCRdb to 2016 to 2017). About the investigation overall: T-cell immune reconstitution after TCRalphabeta/CD19-depleted allogeneic hematopoietic cell transplantation in children was quantitatively tracked in the study by means of TCR repertoire profiling. The study at large found these results: About two months after transplant, the apparently early recovery of alphabetaT-cell counts reportedly depended on just several hundred clones that had expanded rapidly and came from non-depleted graft cells. In some patients, the high TCRbeta diversity seen at day 60 was put down to recipient T cells and intrathymic progenitors that had survived conditioning. Over the following months the frequencies of hyperexpanded clones went down, and after one year T-cell counts and TCRbeta diversity were mostly credited to newly produced T cells.

This specimen's treatment or condition label, per the study, means: allogeneic hematopoietic cell transplantation with graft depleted of TCRalphabeta T cells and CD19 B cells. The transplant recipients were children given TCRalphabeta/CD19-depleted allogeneic hematopoietic cell grafts. The receptor was isolated from a child aged 2-9 years with inherited bone marrow failure, due to receive a stem cell transplant. This specimen was PBMCs, taken before TCRalphabeta/CD19-depleted stem cell transplant. The V gene is TRBV27 and the J gene is TRBJ2-3; the best D guess is TRBD1, with 6 bases matching. The encoded CDR3 is CASSLYGPTGFIDTQYF. At the DNA level, the sequence is TGTGCCAGCAGTTTATACGGCCCCACAGGGTTCATAGATACGCAGTATTTT.